This entry lists 25 T cell receptor beta chains sequenced from one sample in a study of cytomegalovirus exposure and HLA in healthy donors. PCR was performed using 60 Vbeta and 13 Jbeta primers. The assay was immunoSEQ multiplex PCR, and TCRdb's table has in-frame clones only and misses some. The repertoire has some 130,000 clones, 76% of them found once; the top ten carry around 3.2%. The sequenced sample consisted of PBMCs. The receptors come from a man aged 40-49 years in good health and CMV-seronegative.

The chain carries TRBV2 and TRBJ1-2, with D possibly being TRBD1 (5 bases). This CDR3 contains 14 residues. V gave up 8 bases and J gave up 8 bases, with 21 bases separating them. Germline V CDR1 and CDR2: SNHLY, FYNNEI. CDR3 nucleotides: TGTGCCAGCGTATCCCAGGGTGGGAGGGAAGGCTACACCTTC. Protein: CASVSQGGREGYTF.

V gene TRBV5-1 combines with J gene TRBJ2-1; 7 bases are shared with TRBD1. Losses at the gene ends were 5 bases for V and 2 bases for J; bases not matched to a gene: 4. The CDR3 has 14 residues. The germline V gene has CDR1 SGHRS and CDR2 YFSETQ. The CDR3 reads CASREQGTYNEQFF. The CDR3, as DNA: TGCGCCAGCAGGGAACAGGGGACCTACAATGAGCAGTTCTTC.

J is TRBJ2-5 and V is TRBV2, with 9 bases identical to TRBD1. The J call is doubtful: the DNA matches TRBJ2-7 better. The CDR3 is 12 amino acids. Germline assignment: CDR1 SNHLY and CDR2 FYNNEI. The CDR3 bases are TGTGCCAGCGACGGGACAGGGTACGAGCAGTACTTC. Translation: CASDGTGYEQYF.

The rearrangement links TRBV2 to TRBJ2-5, with D uncertain. The germline V and J ends were trimmed by 1 base and 8 bases, with 14 bases remaining between them. There are 14 residues in the CDR3. Germline values: CDR1 SNHLY, CDR2 FYNNEI. This chain's CDR3 is CASSEEAGAITQYF. The CDR3 DNA sequence: TGTGCCAGCAGTGAAGAGGCAGGTGCGATTACCCAGTACTTC.

Note on this clone: One end of the junction is discordant with germline, which a read error may explain. V usage is TRBV29-1 and J usage is TRBJ2-5, with D maybe TRBD1 (6 bases). There are 13 residues in the CDR3. Germline V CDR1 and CDR2: SQVTM, ANQGSEA. This CDR3 reads CSVGRTAQGTQYF. DNA of the CDR3: TGCAGCGTTGGGAGGACAGCCCAAGGGACCCAGTACTTC.

The chain has TRBV9 and TRBJ1-2; perhaps TRBD1 as D (6 bases). The ends were cut back, 4 bases at V and 7 bases at J, with 20 bases in the middle. Germline-derived CDR1 and CDR2 are SGDLS and YYNGEE. The CDR3 has 15 residues. CDR3 sequence reads: CASSQSGDDRFGYTF. DNA for the CDR3: TGTGCCAGCAGCCAGTCAGGGGACGATCGGTTTGGCTACACCTTC.

The chain links TRBV7-2 to TRBJ1-1; D is unclear. Trimming removed 5 bases from V and 4 bases from J, with 11 bases in between. The CDR3 consists of 13 residues. Germline loops: CDR1 SGHTA, CDR2 FQGNSA. This chain's CDR3 is CASSPSGVTEAFF. For the CDR3, the DNA is TGTGCCAGCAGCCCCTCGGGAGTCACTGAAGCTTTCTTT.

V gene TRBV6-5 combines with J gene TRBJ2-4, with a tentative D call TRBD1 (5 bases). The CDR3 length is 14 residues. V was shortened by 0 bases and J by 7 bases, with 10 bases between the two germline ends. The germline gives CDR1 MNHEY, CDR2 SVGAGI. DNA of the CDR3: TGTGCCAGCAGTTACTCGACAGTTAGCAACATTCAGTACTTC. It is translated as CASSYSTVSNIQYF.

This rearrangement joins TRBV7-9 to TRBJ2-3; possible D gene TRBD2, 6 bases. The germline V and J ends were trimmed by 4 bases and 6 bases, with 11 bases remaining between them. The CDR3 sequence is 13 residues long. Germline V gene sequence: CDR1 SEHNR, CDR2 FQNEAQ (reference sequence). CDR3 protein: CASSSPGGDTQYF. CDR3 nucleotide sequence: TGTGCCAGCAGCTCCCCAGGAGGGGATACGCAGTATTTT.

V is TRBV5-4 and J is TRBJ2-7, with a tentative D call TRBD1 (5 bases). Trimming took 0 bases from V and 5 from J, leaving 9 bases between them. Germline V gene sequence: CDR1 SGHNT, CDR2 YYREEE (reference sequence). The CDR3 runs 13 residues. This CDR3 is CASSLAGNHEQYF. DNA for the CDR3: TGTGCCAGCAGCTTGGCAGGGAACCACGAGCAGTACTTC.

This clone was detected only a few times. V is TRBV6-5 and J is TRBJ1-2, with D possibly TRBD1 on 5 matching bases. The CDR3 extends over 12 amino acids. Germline loops: CDR1 MNHEY, CDR2 SVGAGI. The V and J ends lost 6 bases and 2 bases respectively, with 7 bases between them. The CDR3 spells CASRTDNYGYTF. CDR3 nucleotide sequence: TGTGCCAGCAGGACAGACAACTATGGCTACACCTTC.

The chain joins TRBV18 to TRBJ1-2; tentative D call: TRBD1 (5 bases). Germline V gene lookup returns CDR1 KGHSH and CDR2 LQKENI. V gave up 3 bases and J gave up 8 bases, with 22 bases separating them. The CDR3 loop spans 16 amino acids. CDR3 DNA sequence: TGTGCCAGCTCACCCGGTCAGGGCTGGGCCCCTGTGGGCTACACCTTC. Its protein is CASSPGQGWAPVGYTF. Drawing the rest from reference TRBV18 and TRBJ1-2, the complete variable domain is NAGVMQNPRHLVRRRGQEARLRCSPMKGHSHVYWYRQLPEEGLKFMVYLQKENIIDESGMPKERFSAEFPKEGPSILRIQQVVRGDSAAYFCASSPGQGWAPVGYTFGSGTRLTVV.

The V gene is TRBV4-3, the J gene TRBJ2-2; a weak D match, TRBD2 (6 bases). V lost 4 bases and J 5 bases, leaving 17 bases between the germline ends. The germline V gene has CDR1 LGHNA and CDR2 YSLEER. This CDR3 is built from 16 residues. This chain's CDR3 is CASSRFGGGPTGELFF. The CDR3 region has the DNA TGCGCCAGCAGCCGGTTTGGCGGAGGGCCTACCGGGGAGCTGTTTTTT.

A remark on this clone: Other DNA sequences from this sample encode an identical CDR3 as well. The chain uses TRBV9 and TRBJ2-6; no reliable D call. The V and J ends lost 4 bases and 1 base respectively, with 3 bases between them. This CDR3 has 13 amino acids. Germline V gene data show CDR1 as SGDLS and CDR2 as YYNGEE. CDR3 residues: CASSPSGANVLTF. The DNA of the CDR3 is TGTGCCAGCAGCCCATCTGGGGCCAACGTCCTGACTTTC.

In this sample, this clone turned up a few times. V and J are TRBV28 and TRBJ2-7; TRBD2 matches 10 bases. The CDR3 has 14 residues. V lost 4 bases to trimming and J lost 3 bases; unmatched junction nucleotides: 3. Germline V gives CDR1 MDHEN, CDR2 SYDVKM. This CDR3 reads CASSSPSGSYEQYF. The CDR3 region has the DNA TGTGCCAGCAGTTCGCCTAGCGGGAGCTACGAGCAGTACTTC.

The chain employs TRBV27 and TRBJ1-1; D perhaps matches TRBD1 (6 bases). CDR1 MNHEY and CDR2 SMNVEV come from the germline V gene (reference sequence). Trimming removed 5 bases from V and 1 base from J, with 14 bases in between. This CDR3 has 15 amino acids. The CDR3 sequence is CASSGGGHQNTEAFF. The CDR3 region has the DNA TGTGCCAGCAGTGGGGGGGGACACCAGAACACTGAAGCTTTCTTT.

The rearrangement joins TRBV5-1 to TRBJ2-7; D possibly corresponds to TRBD2 (6 bases). The V gene's germline CDR1 is SGHRS and CDR2 YFSETQ. This CDR3 has 15 amino acids. V shed 4 bases and J shed 0 bases, with 14 bases lying between them. The CDR3 here is CASSPSSVLSYEQYF. DNA of the CDR3: TGCGCCAGCAGCCCCTCTAGCGTACTCTCCTACGAGCAGTACTTC.

The chain has TRBV7-2 and TRBJ2-1; TRBD2 matches at 11 bases. The CDR3 length is 15 residues. The germline V gene encodes CDR1 SGHTA and CDR2 FQGNSA. V trimming: 1 base; J trimming: 7 bases; junction bases outside the gene matches: 3. The CDR3 is CASSLVVAGGNEQFF. The CDR3 nucleotides are TGTGCCAGCAGCTTAGTGGTAGCGGGGGGGAATGAGCAGTTCTTC. The entire variable domain, with the rest obtained from reference TRBV7-2 and TRBJ2-1, is as follows: GAGVSQSPSNKVTEKGKDVELRCDPISGHTALYWYRQSLGQGLEFLIYFQGNSAPDKSGLPSDRFSAERTGGSVSTLTIQRTQQEDSAVYLCASSLVVAGGNEQFFGPGTRLTVL.

The rearrangement links TRBV30 to TRBJ1-4; tentatively, D is TRBD1 (5 bases). The ends were cut back, 3 bases at V and 3 bases at J, with 11 bases in the middle. This CDR3 spans 14 amino acids. Germline CDR1 is GTSNPN and CDR2 is SVGIG (reference sequence). Written as DNA, the CDR3 is TGTGCCTGGAGCGGACAACCCTCTAATGAAAAACTGTTTTTT. Its translation: CAWSGQPSNEKLFF.

The chain joins TRBV9 to TRBJ1-5; no definite D call. The length of the CDR3 is 15 residues. Trimming took off 0 bases at V and 0 bases at J, with 7 bases between the two ends. From germline, CDR1 is SGDLS and CDR2 YYNGEE. CDR3 nucleotides: TGTGCCAGCAGCGTAGTCGGGAATAGCAATCAGCCCCAGCATTTT. It yields the protein CASSVVGNSNQPQHF.

The chain is built from TRBV6-5 and TRBJ2-5; TRBD2 aligns across 7 bases. The end of the DNA is better explained by TRBJ2-7, so the J call may be wrong. Germline CDR1 reads MNHEY; CDR2 reads SVGAGI. This CDR3 contains 14 residues. CDR3 DNA: TGTGCCAGCAGTTATCGGGACTACCCCTACGAGCAGTACTTC. Its protein product is CASSYRDYPYEQYF.

This chain connects TRBV5-3 to TRBJ2-7, with TRBD2 matching over 12 bases. TRBV5-3 is noted as an ORF with a role that remains uncertain. The CDR3 runs to 16 residues. J lost 3 bases, V lost 2 bases, and 6 bases had no gene match. CDR3 bases: TGTGCCAGAAGCTTTTGTCTAGCGGGGGGGTTCTACGAGCAGTACTTC. Translation: CARSFCLAGGFYEQYF.

V is TRBV7-2 and J is TRBJ2-7; 11 positions match TRBD2. The CDR3 consists of 18 residues. Per germline, CDR1 SGHTA and CDR2 FQGNSA. Trimming cost V 7 bases and J 5 bases; bases outside gene matches: 19. The CDR3 DNA follows: TGTGCCAGCACCCCAAGGCCCCTACTAGCGGGAGTTGCCCACGAGCAGTACTTC. This gives the protein CASTPRPLLAGVAHEQYF.

The chain has TRBV19 and TRBJ2-5; maybe TRBD2 (5 bases). Trimming took off 5 bases at V and 3 bases at J, with 13 bases between the two ends. The CDR3 spans 14 residues. Looked up from germline, CDR1 is LNHDA and CDR2 is SQIVND (reference sequence). DNA for the CDR3: TGTGCCAGTAGTGGTCCCGTCGGGGAAGAGACCCAGTACTTC. This gives the protein CASSGPVGEETQYF.

The chain employs TRBV6-5 and TRBJ2-7; 12 bases are a match to TRBD1. Germline-derived CDR1 and CDR2 are MNHEY and SVGAGI. The CDR3 runs 15 residues. V shed 4 bases, J shed 7 bases, and the junction held 8 bases outside the gene matches. For the CDR3, the DNA is TGTGCCAGCAGTTTCGGGACAGGGGGCGGGAGGGAGCAGTACTTC. Its protein product is CASSFGTGGGREQYF.